One sample yielded the 18 T cell receptor beta chains listed below, sequenced in a study of blood T cell repertoires in COVID-19. Method: immunoSEQ multiplex PCR; TCRdb's copy keeps in-frame clones and lacks some. This sample yields about 39,000 clones, of which over 70% are seen a single time; nearly 25% belongs to the top ten. The specimen sequenced was peripheral blood. Receptor source: a man aged 50 to 59 with active or convalescent COVID-19.

V and J are TRBV5-1 and TRBJ2-1; 8 bases line up with TRBD2. Germline CDR1 is SGHRS and CDR2 is YFSETQ. The CDR3 sequence is 15 residues long. With V trimmed by 3 bases and J by 8 bases, 10 bases remained unmatched. The CDR3 bases are TGCGCCAGCAGCTCCGAGGGGACTAGGGGCGATGAGCAGTTCTTC. It yields the protein CASSSEGTRGDEQFF.

V gene TRBV4-1 combines with J gene TRBJ2-5; D remains ambiguous. Deletions cut 2 bases from V and 3 bases from J, with 7 bases between. The CDR3 consists of 13 residues. The germline CDR1 and CDR2 sequences are MGHRA and YSYEKL. The CDR3 bases are TGCGCCAGCAGCCAACCCCCCGAAGAGACCCAGTACTTC. It yields the protein CASSQPPEETQYF.

The chain uses TRBV5-1 and TRBJ2-1; D not certain. Germline values: CDR1 SGHRS, CDR2 YFSETQ. The CDR3 extends over 13 amino acids. V lost 0 bases and J lost 7, with 8 bases in between. This chain's CDR3 is CASSLGGENEQFF. The CDR3 DNA reads TGCGCCAGCAGCTTGGGAGGAGAAAATGAGCAGTTCTTC.

The chain uses TRBV7-9 and TRBJ2-1, with a possible D match to TRBD2 (6 bases). Looked up from germline, CDR1 is SEHNR and CDR2 is FQNEAQ (reference sequence). The CDR3 is 14 residues long. V gave up 5 bases and J gave up 8 bases, with 16 bases separating them. DNA for the CDR3: TGTGCCAGCAGCCACGGGAGAGACGTCGATGAGCAGTTCTTC. Protein product: CASSHGRDVDEQFF.

This clone has a single count. V is TRBV28 and J is TRBJ1-2; perhaps TRBD1 as D (6 bases). V was clipped by 6 bases and J by 5 bases, with 22 bases between them. Germline loops: CDR1 MDHEN, CDR2 SYDVKM. The length of the CDR3 is 16 residues. The CDR3: CASRLADSRTLYGYTF. The CDR3 DNA sequence: TGTGCCAGCAGACTCGCGGACAGCCGAACCCTGTATGGCTACACCTTC.

The sample holds a few counts of this clone. The rearrangement links TRBV30 to TRBJ2-7; 7 bases map to TRBD1. Germline V gene lookup returns CDR1 GTSNPN and CDR2 SVGIG (reference sequence). This CDR3 is built from 14 residues. Unmatched junction bases numbered 10, after V lost 6 bases and J lost 2 bases. The CDR3 bases are TGTGCCTGCCCGACAGGGAAGGGTCCCTACGAGCAGTACTTC. Translation: CACPTGKGPYEQYF.

The rearrangement uses TRBV6-5 and TRBJ2-1, with TRBD2 matching 9 bases. Germline V CDR1 and CDR2: MNHEY, SVGAGI. The CDR3 runs to 15 residues. The junction had 9 bases not matched to a gene; V was cut back by 6 bases and J by 6 bases. CDR3 region: CASRGTSGWGNEQFF. CDR3 coding DNA: TGTGCCAGCAGGGGCACTAGCGGGTGGGGCAATGAGCAGTTCTTC.

The chain is built from TRBV27 and TRBJ1-2; D may be TRBD1 (6 bases). V lost 3 bases and J lost 8, with 16 bases in between. The CDR3 is 14 amino acids. CDR1 and CDR2 (germline): MNHEY, SMNVEV (reference sequence). The CDR3 DNA sequence: TGTGCCAGCAGTTTTAGGGGTCAGGGGTCGGGCTACACCTTC. Translation gives CASSFRGQGSGYTF.

V is TRBV15 and J is TRBJ1-2, with 9 bases lining up with TRBD1. The CDR3 is 15 amino acids. V shed 6 bases and J 3 bases; nucleotides not matched to a gene: 8. Germline values: CDR1 LNHNV, CDR2 YYDKDF (reference sequence). The CDR3 region is CATRGQGMLDYGYTF. DNA for the CDR3: TGTGCCACCAGAGGACAGGGGATGCTAGACTATGGCTACACCTTC.

The chain is built from TRBV6-5 and TRBJ2-4; 7 nucleotides match TRBD1. V dropped 5 bases and J dropped 8; count of bases not matched to a gene: 9. CDR3 length: 14 amino acids. CDR1 and CDR2 from the germline V gene are MNHEY and SVGAGI. CDR3 amino acids: CASSPGQFDDIQYF. The CDR3 DNA follows: TGTGCCAGCAGTCCGGGACAGTTCGACGACATTCAGTACTTC.

This sequence joins TRBV11-2 and TRBJ2-1; 8 nucleotides match TRBD1. This CDR3 has 19 residues. The germline V gene has CDR1 SGHAT and CDR2 FQNNGV. V shed 2 bases and J 2 bases; nucleotides not matched to a gene: 14. The chain's CDR3 is CASSLLPRGPSTAYNEQFF. CDR3 bases: TGTGCCAGCAGCTTATTGCCCAGGGGGCCTTCCACTGCCTACAATGAGCAGTTCTTC.

The count of this clone is one. This chain connects TRBV20-1 to TRBJ2-7; D is perhaps TRBD2 (5 bases). With 3 bases removed from V and 0 bases from J, the gap between germline ends came to 6 bases. CDR3 length equals 12 residues. Germline assignment: CDR1 DFQATT and CDR2 SNEGSKA (reference sequence). The CDR3 DNA is TGCAGTGCTAGTACTAGCTCCTACGAGCAGTACTTC. It translates to CSASTSSYEQYF.

The chain has TRBV9 and TRBJ2-3; 10 nucleotides agree with TRBD1. CDR3 length: 17 residues. V lost 3 bases and J lost 3; bases outside the gene matches: 10. CDR1 and CDR2 from the germline V gene are SGDLS and YYNGEE. CDR3 coding DNA: TGTGCCAGCAGCGCCAGACAGGGGGCGTGGGGTACAGATACGCAGTATTTT. Translation: CASSARQGAWGTDTQYF. Supplemented by reference TRBV9 and TRBJ2-3, the full variable domain reads DSGVTQTPKHLITATGQRVTLRCSPRSGDLSVYWYQQSLDQGLQFLIQYYNGEERAKGNILERFSAQQFPDLHSELNLSSLELGDSALYFCASSARQGAWGTDTQYFGPGTRLTVL.

The V and J genes are TRBV2 and TRBJ1-1; tentatively, D is TRBD1 (5 bases). Deletions cut 6 bases from V and 1 base from J, with 12 bases between. The germline V gene has CDR1 SNHLY and CDR2 FYNNEI. CDR3 length: 14 residues. The CDR3 sequence is CASRLGHQNTEAFF. In DNA, the CDR3 is TGTGCCAGCAGGTTAGGACACCAGAACACTGAAGCTTTCTTT.

This sequence joins TRBV5-4 and TRBJ2-5, with 11 positions matching TRBD2. Germline V gene data show CDR1 as SGHNT and CDR2 as YYREEE (reference sequence). The CDR3 length is 18 residues. The V segment lost 0 bases and the J segment 3 bases; nucleotides outside the gene matches: 10. The CDR3 loop is CASSLAPGLAALEETQYF. The DNA for the CDR3 is TGTGCCAGCAGCTTGGCTCCGGGACTAGCGGCTCTAGAAGAGACCCAGTACTTC.

This chain uses TRBV19 with TRBJ1-1; the D gene is possibly TRBD1 (5 bases). V was pared by 5 bases and J by 5 bases, with 12 bases between. The V gene's germline CDR1 is LNHDA and CDR2 SQIVND (reference sequence). The CDR3 has 13 amino acids. The CDR3 protein is CASSPRRTTEAFF. For the CDR3, the DNA is TGTGCCAGTAGTCCCAGGCGGACAACTGAAGCTTTCTTT. Together with reference TRBV19 and TRBJ1-1, the CDR3 gives the full variable domain: DGGITQSPKYLFRKEGQNVTLSCEQNLNHDAMYWYRQDPGQGLRLIYYSQIVNDFQKGDIAEGYSVSREKKESFPLTVTSAQKNPTAFYLCASSPRRTTEAFFGQGTRLTVV.

CDR3 nucleotides: TGTGCCAGCAATTCCGGGACAGGGGACTACGAGCAGTACTTC. Amino acids: CASNSGTGDYEQYF. V usage is TRBV2 and J usage is TRBJ2-7, with 10 bases lining up with TRBD1. J gave up 3 bases and V 7 bases, and 6 bases lay outside the gene matches. The CDR3 covers 14 residues. Germline V gene sequence: CDR1 SNHLY, CDR2 FYNNEI. Together with reference TRBV2 and TRBJ2-7, the CDR3 gives the full variable domain: EPEVTQTPSHQVTQMGQEVILRCVPISNHLYFYWYRQILGQKVEFLVSFYNNEISEKSEIFDDQFSVERPDGSNFTLKIRSTKLEDSAMYFCASNSGTGDYEQYFGPGTRLTVT.

This clone was recorded once. The DNA for the CDR3 is TGTGCCAGCAGCCAAGATCTAGCGGCCTACGAGCAGTACTTC. It is translated as CASSQDLAAYEQYF. The chain links TRBV4-2 to TRBJ2-7; 7 nucleotides agree with TRBD2. V was clipped by 0 bases and J by 2 bases; unmatched bases: 1. Germline V CDR1 and CDR2: LGHNA, YNFKEQ. The CDR3 runs to 14 residues.